This is a list of T cell receptor beta chains from one sample in a study of T-cell reconstitution after alpha-beta-depleted transplantation in children. TCRdb fed the PCR reads into MiXCR, producing one record per CDR3 protein. The table shows roughly 160,000 distinct CDR3 sequences, with roughly 10% occurring only once. The specimen comprised PBMCs, sampled before TCRalphabeta/CD19-depleted stem cell transplant. The receptors stem from a boy aged 2 to 9 with acute myeloid leukemia, due to receive a stem cell transplant. CDR3s include the opening cysteine and the closing phenylalanine or tryptophan. A D gene is named only where the DNA matches it firmly. Some rows have no size entry. The others give once, few or many, or a class for an expanded clone.

clone size	V gene	D gene	J gene	CDR3 DNA	CDR3 protein
medium-sized	TRBV20-1	TRBD2	TRBJ2-7	TGCAGTGCCCTCAGCGGGACTAGCGTTTACGAGCAGTACTTC	CSALSGTSVYEQYF
.	TRBV20-1	.	TRBJ2-3	TGCAGTGCTATTTTGGGTTCAGATACGCAGTATTTT	CSAILGSDTQYF
many	TRBV20-1	.	TRBJ2-5	TGCAGTGCTAAAATCGGCACTAGCCGAGAGACCCAGTACTTC	CSAKIGTSRETQYF
many	TRBV29-1	.	TRBJ1-1	TGCAGCGTTGATGAATCTCCGGACCAAACGAGGGAAGCTTTCTTT	CSVDESPDQTREAFF
many	TRBV6-5	.	TRBJ2-1	TGTGCCAGCAGTTACCGAGCCAGCAATGAGCAGTTCTTC	CASSYRASNEQFF
many	TRBV12-3/TRBV12-4	.	TRBJ1-5	TGTGCCAGCAGTTTAGGGGGAGGGGGTCAGCCCCAGCATTTT	CASSLGGGGQPQHF
many	TRBV15	.	TRBJ2-7	TGTGCCACCAGCACGGCGCCGGGGAGCGGTAAGCAGTACTTC	CATSTAPGSGKQYF
many	TRBV9	.	TRBJ2-1	TGTGCCAGCACCAGCCCCAGGGGAAATGAGCAGTTCTTC	CASTSPRGNEQFF
many	TRBV20-1	.	TRBJ2-2	TGCAGTGCTAGTCTGGGGGATCACGGGGAGCTGTTTTTT	CSASLGDHGELFF
many	TRBV12-3/TRBV12-4	TRBD1	TRBJ1-4	TGTGCCAGCAGTCCCGGGACAGGGGGCTGGAAACTGTTTTTT	CASSPGTGGWKLFF
many	TRBV14	TRBD1	TRBJ1-1	TGTGCCAGCAGCCAAGTACAGGGGATGGGGACTGAAGCTTTCTTT	CASSQVQGMGTEAFF
.	TRBV7-9	.	TRBJ1-4	TGTGCCAGCAGCCCCGTGGGACGGACTAATGAAAAACTGTTTTTT	CASSPVGRTNEKLFF
many	TRBV12-3/TRBV12-4	TRBD1	TRBJ1-1	TGTGCCAGCAGCCGGACAGGAGCCCCTGAAGCTTTCTTT	CASSRTGAPEAFF
many	TRBV12-3/TRBV12-4	.	TRBJ2-3	TGTGCCAGCAGTTTCCCACCGGATACGCAGTATTTT	CASSFPPDTQYF
.	TRBV5-1	TRBD2	TRBJ2-1	TGCGCCAGCAGCTTGGGACTAGCGGGAGGAGGTAGCTCCTACAATGAGCAGTTCTTC	CASSLGLAGGGSSYNEQFF
many	TRBV14	.	TRBJ2-7	TGTGCCAGCAGCTTCCGGGGGTACGAGCAGTACTTC	CASSFRGYEQYF
many	TRBV18	.	TRBJ2-5	TGTGCCAGCTCACCTGGGGTCTACCAAGAGACCCAGTACTTC	CASSPGVYQETQYF
many	TRBV6-5	.	TRBJ2-1	TGTGCCAGCAGCCCCAGGGGAGTAGGGCAGTTCTTC	CASSPRGVGQFF
many	TRBV5-6	.	TRBJ2-7	TGTGCCAGCAGCTGGGACAACTCCTACGAGCAGTACTTC	CASSWDNSYEQYF
many	TRBV5-1	.	TRBJ2-2	TGCGCCAGCAGCTTAAGGGACACACCGAACACCGGGGAGCTGTTTTTT	CASSLRDTPNTGELFF
.	TRBV29-1	.	TRBJ2-7	TGCAGCGTTATCTCGGGACGCAGCTCCTACGAGCAGTACTTC	CSVISGRSSYEQYF
many	TRBV20-1	.	TRBJ2-5	TGCAGTGCTCTTTACGGACCCCTCCTCCAGGAGACCCATTACTTC	CSALYGPLLQETHYF
many	TRBV7-6	.	TRBJ2-2	TGTGCCAGCAGCTTAGGGGCGGGGTCGAACACCGGGGAGCTGTTTTTT	CASSLGAGSNTGELFF
many	TRBV5-1	.	TRBJ1-1	TGCGCCAGCAGCTTGGACAGCTGGAACACTGAAGCTTTCTTT	CASSLDSWNTEAFF
many	TRBV7-7	.	TRBJ2-5	TGTGCCAGCAGCCCCGGCTTAGGACGAACCTGGGGTGAGACCCAGTACTTC	CASSPGLGRTWGETQYF
many	TRBV6-5	TRBD1	TRBJ2-7	TGTGCCAGCGGGACAGATTCCTACGAGCAGTACTTC	CASGTDSYEQYF
many	TRBV20-1	TRBD2	TRBJ2-1	TGCAGTGCTAGAGCGGGACTAGCGGCATACAATGAGCAGTTCTTC	CSARAGLAAYNEQFF
few	TRBV11-2	TRBD1	TRBJ2-1	TGTGCCAGCAGCCACCAAAGGTACCGGGACAGGGGAGCTGGTAGCAATGAGCAGTTCTTC	CASSHQRYRDRGAGSNEQFF
many	TRBV7-9	.	TRBJ1-4	TGTGCCAGCAGCTTCTCGGGGAATGAAAAACTGTTTTTT	CASSFSGNEKLFF
many	TRBV7-9	.	TRBJ2-7	TGTGCCAGCAGCTTAAGGCATCCACCCTACGAGCAGTACTTC	CASSLRHPPYEQYF
few	TRBV20-1	.	TRBJ2-2	TGCAGTGCTAGTGGTTGGGAATCGGGAACCGGGGAGCTGTTTTTT	CSASGWESGTGELFF
many	TRBV5-1	.	TRBJ1-5	TGCGCCAGCAGCTCCCTAGGAAGGATGGACCAGCCCCAGCATTTT	CASSSLGRMDQPQHF
many	TRBV11-2	.	TRBJ2-1	TGTGCCAGCAGCCAGCCTGTTAAGGGGTTACCAGTTGATCGCAGCCCCTTCTTC	CASSQPVKGLPVDRSPFF
many	TRBV12-3/TRBV12-4	TRBD2	TRBJ2-1	TGTGCCAGCACCCGGAGAAGCGGGGGCAATGAGCAGTTCTTC	CASTRRSGGNEQFF
few	TRBV6-1	.	TRBJ1-1	TGTGCCAGCAGTGAACTGGGTACCACTGAAGCTTTCTTT	CASSELGTTEAFF
many	TRBV28	TRBD2	TRBJ2-1	TGTGCCAGCAGTTTATTTCCAGCGGGAGACCGAAATGAGCAGTTCTTC	CASSLFPAGDRNEQFF
many	TRBV16	.	TRBJ1-2	TGTGCCAGCAGCCTCTTTTCGGGAAATGGCTACACCTTC	CASSLFSGNGYTF
many	TRBV20-1	TRBD1	TRBJ1-2	TGCAGTGCTAGGAACACAGGGGAGGGAAGCTATGGCTACACCTTC	CSARNTGEGSYGYTF
many	TRBV6-5	.	TRBJ1-5	TGTGCCAGCAGAACAGGGAACAATCAGCCCCAGCATTTT	CASRTGNNQPQHF